The sequence of this T cell receptor (beta chain) was determined in a study of T cell responses to AZD1222 COVID-19 vaccine. Overall study results and limits: Breadth and depth of Spike-specific TCRs rose after two AZD1222 doses.

Of note for this clone: No antigen is known for it.

This CDR3 has 14 amino acids. From germline, CDR1 is SGHTA and CDR2 FQGNSA. The ends were cut back, 5 bases at V and 1 base at J, with 11 bases in the middle. Clones were sequenced by immunoSEQ multiplex PCR, and TCRdb holds only the in-frame ones, with some missing. The table has hundreds of thousands of clones, roughly 91% seen once; the top ten hold 0.95% to 1.1%. V is TRBV7-2 and J is TRBJ2-5, with D perhaps TRBD2 (5 bases). The receptor's source is an adult in good health. The source was peripheral blood, collected on day 0 of MenACWY control vaccination. The CDR3 reads CASSRGSSQETQYF. The CDR3 DNA reads as TGTGCCAGCAGCCGGGGAAGCAGCCAAGAGACCCAGTACTTC.